These 27 T cell receptor delta chains share one sample of origin, sequenced in a study of gamma-delta T cells after stem cell transplantation. TCRdb reprocessed the RT-PCR reads using CATT. This table holds approximately 1,500 delta-chain clones, around 15% found once. The specimen was gamma-delta T cells. These receptors were collected from a human donor. It is not recorded whose cells these are; they may come from a transplant donor.

A few counts support this clone. This could be a read error, since a much larger clone is one nucleotide away. The chain uses TRDV2 and TRDJ1, with D maybe TRDD3 (6 bases). This CDR3 region has 16 residues. V was cut by 1 base and J by 13 bases, with 27 bases left in between. Germline CDR1 reads GEAIGNYY; CDR2 reads EKD. The CDR3 region is CACDTVGDHRSREPIF. For the CDR3, the DNA is TGTGCCTGTGACACGGTCGGGGATCACCGATCAAGGGAACCCATCTTT.

This clone counts as hyperexpanded. This same CDR3 is encoded by further DNA sequences in the sample. The chain couples TRDV2 to TRDJ1; D is uncertain. Germline values: CDR1 GEAIGNYY, CDR2 EKD. CDR3 length: 16 amino acids. V lost 0 bases and J lost 0, with 13 bases in between. CDR3 in DNA: TGTGCCTGTGACACCATCGTTCCCTTAAACACCGATAAACTCATCTTT. Amino acid sequence: CACDTIVPLNTDKLIF.

This clone was counted a few times. A read error likely explains why the TCRdb protein, taken from a much larger clone, differs from this DNA's translation at residue 3; the protein shown is translated from the DNA. This sequence joins TRDV2 and TRDJ1; 10 bases fit TRDD3. Germline CDR1 and CDR2: GEAIGNYY and EKD. The CDR3 is 19 amino acids. In nucleotides, the CDR3 is TGTGCCCGTGACGACATGTCTACTGGGGGATTGGCCCGCACCGATAAACTCATCTTT. As protein: CARDDMSTGGLARTDKLIF.

Comment on this clone: Since a far larger clone is one base different, this is likely a read error. Within the sample, other DNA sequences also encode this same CDR3. V gene TRDV2 combines with J gene TRDJ1; the D gene is possibly TRDD3 (6 bases). The CDR3 runs 18 residues. Germline assignment: CDR1 GEAIGNYY and CDR2 EKD. The CDR3 is CACDTVRDKRMYTDKLIF. The DNA for the CDR3 is TGTGCCTGTGACACCGTCCGGGATAAGAGGATGTACACCGACAAACTCATCTTT.

About this clone itself: The likely explanation is a read error, given a far larger clone one base away. This chain joins TRDV2 and TRDJ1; 13 nucleotides align to TRDD3. V trimming: 3 bases; J trimming: 0 bases; junction bases outside the gene matches: 9. CDR3 size: 18 residues. Germline CDR1 and CDR2: GEAIGNYY and EKD. Here the CDR3 DNA reads TGTGCCTGTGACGCCCTGACTGGGGGATACGCGTACACCGATAAACTCATCTTT. Translated: CACDALTGGYAYTDKLIF.

Turning to this clone: TCRdb's protein, taken from a much larger clone, differs from this DNA's translation at residue 7, likely owing to a read error; the protein displayed comes from the DNA. The chain couples TRDV2 to TRDJ2, with D perhaps matching TRDD3 (5 bases). The CDR3 has 14 amino acids. Germline CDR1 GEAIGNYY, CDR2 EKD. V was cut by 1 base and J by 5 bases, with 10 bases left in between. CDR3 region: CACDTLRDTAQLFF. Written as DNA, the CDR3 is TGTGCCTGTGACACACTGAGGGATACAGCACAACTCTTCTTT.

About this clone itself: A single base is all that separates this from a far larger clone, so a read error is likely. The same CDR3 is also encoded by other DNA sequences in this sample. The rearrangement joins TRDV2 to TRDJ1; a weak D match, TRDD3 (6 bases). The CDR3 has 18 amino acids. With 3 bases removed from V and 0 bases from J, the gap between germline ends came to 22 bases. CDR1 is GEAIGNYY and CDR2 is EKD in the germline V gene. CDR3 DNA: TGTGCCTGTGACGACCTACTTGGGGATTCCCAGTACACCGATAAACTCATCTTT. Translating it yields CACDDLLGDSQYTDKLIF.

This clone is classed as hyperexpanded. Other DNA sequences within the sample encode an identical CDR3. The rearrangement uses TRDV2 and TRDJ3, with TRDD3 identical over 12 bases. After removal of 3 bases from V and 2 bases from J, the junction contained 4 bases not matched to a gene. The CDR3 contains 18 residues. CDR1 is GEAIGNYY, CDR2 EKD, per germline. CDR3 nucleotides: TGTGCCTGTGACGTCCTGGGGGATACGGCCTGGGACACCCGACAGATGTTTTTC. Its translation: CACDVLGDTAWDTRQMFF.

Relative to its sample, this clone is medium-sized (0.01 to 0.1%). This sequence is one base from a far larger clone and is likely a read error. The chain uses TRDV2 and TRDJ1, with a tentative D call TRDD3 (6 bases). This CDR3 has 18 residues. CDR1 is GEAIGNYY and CDR2 is EKD in the germline V gene. This CDR3 reads CACGTVRDKRMYTDKLIF. The CDR3 DNA reads as TGTGCCTGTGGCACCGTCCGGGATAAGAGGATGTACACCGATAAACTCATCTTT.

With regard to this clone: Translating this DNA gives a protein that differs at residue 4 from the TCRdb one, which belongs to a much larger clone; a read error is likely, and the protein shown is this translation. The V gene is TRDV2, the J gene TRDJ1; 11 nucleotides align to TRDD3. This CDR3 is 18 amino acids long. From germline, CDR1 is GEAIGNYY and CDR2 EKD. CDR3 sequence: CACGTVLSGGYVGHKLIF. As DNA, the CDR3 is TGTGCCTGTGGCACCGTACTGAGTGGGGGATACGTAGGTCATAAACTCATCTTT.

Remarks on this clone: The protein TCRdb lists belongs to a much larger clone and differs from this DNA's translation at residue 3, which points to a read error; the protein shown is made from the DNA. The chain is built from TRDV2 and TRDJ3, with D unclear. The CDR3 is 23 amino acids. Germline lookup yields CDR1 GEAIGNYY and CDR2 EKD. CDR3 bases: TGTGCCCGTGACACCGTCCGACGGTCCGCTGGAGTCGGGTATCTCCGGGACACCCGACAGATGTTTTTC. Amino acids: CARDTVRRSAGVGYLRDTRQMFF.

In regard to this clone: The likely explanation is a read error, given a far larger clone one base away. V usage is TRDV2 and J usage is TRDJ1, with D hard to call. The length of the CDR3 is 17 residues. CDR1 and CDR2 from the germline V gene are GEAIGNYY and EKD. CDR3 region: CARDTVGGTRNTDKLIF. CDR3 nucleotide sequence: TGTGCCCGTGACACCGTGGGTGGGACCAGGAACACCGATAAACTCATCTTT.

A remark on this clone: TCRdb has a much larger clone's protein, which differs at residue 4 from the translation of this DNA, likely because of a read error; what is shown is the protein translated from the DNA. V usage is TRDV2 and J usage is TRDJ1, with D tentatively TRDD3 (6 bases). Trimming removed 6 bases from V and 0 bases from J, with 19 bases in between. This CDR3 contains 16 residues. Germline assignment: CDR1 GEAIGNYY and CDR2 EKD. As DNA, the CDR3 is TGTGCCTGTAAGCTGGTGGGGGGCGAGTACACCGATAAACTCATCTTT. Its protein is CACKLVGGEYTDKLIF.

This clone was seen a few times. Since a far larger clone is one base different, this is likely a read error. The chain combines TRDV2 with TRDJ1; 13 bases are a match to TRDD3. The CDR3 totals 17 residues. The ends lost 1 base at V and 6 bases at J; junction bases unmatched: 10. Germline assignment: CDR1 GEAIGNYY and CDR2 EKD. Written as DNA, the CDR3 is TGTGCCTGTGACACAGTACTGGGGGATACGGGGACCAATAAACTCATCTTT. This gives the protein CACDTVLGDTGTNKLIF.

On this clone: TCRdb's protein, taken from a much larger clone, differs from this DNA's translation at residue 10, likely owing to a read error; the protein displayed comes from the DNA. The chain couples TRDV2 to TRDJ1, with D possibly TRDD3 on 6 matching bases. Germline V gene data show CDR1 as GEAIGNYY and CDR2 as EKD. The CDR3 covers 18 residues. Trimming removed 0 bases from V and 0 bases from J, with 19 bases in between. CDR3 sequence reads: CACDTVRDKGMYTDKLIF. The CDR3 nucleotides read TGTGCCTGTGACACCGTCCGGGATAAGGGGATGTACACCGATAAACTCATCTTT.

For this clone: The amino acid sequence in TCRdb belongs to a much larger clone and departs from this DNA's translation at residue 3, likely a sequencing read error; the sequence shown is translated from the DNA. CDR3 sequence reads: CARDILGFTSWDTRQMFF. The CDR3, as DNA: TGTGCCCGTGACATACTGGGGTTTACCTCCTGGGACACCCGACAGATGTTTTTC. The chain is built from TRDV2 and TRDJ3, with 7 nucleotides matching TRDD3. This CDR3 is 18 amino acids long. The germline V gene encodes CDR1 GEAIGNYY and CDR2 EKD.

In regard to this clone: TCRdb's entry gives the protein of a much larger clone, which mismatches this DNA's translation at residue 16, likely from a read error; the protein reported here is translated from the DNA. V usage is TRDV2 and J usage is TRDJ1; 11 bases match TRDD3. This CDR3 spans 18 amino acids. Germline CDR1 and CDR2: GEAIGNYY and EKD. The CDR3 nucleotides read TGTGCCTGTGACACTATGATGGGGGATACGCAATACACCGATAAACCCATCTTT. It codes for CACDTMMGDTQYTDKPIF.

This clone has a handful of counts. The chain joins TRDV2 to TRDJ1; 8 positions agree with TRDD3. The CDR3 sequence is 16 residues long. The germline V gene encodes CDR1 GEAIGNYY and CDR2 EKD. The V segment lost 3 bases and the J segment 4 bases; nucleotides outside the gene matches: 12. CDR3: CACDDLLGGRNDKLIF. In nucleotides, the CDR3 is TGTGCCTGTGACGACCTACTGGGGGGACGGAACGATAAACTCATCTTT.

Points on this clone: The protein recorded in TCRdb matches a much larger clone and deviates from this DNA's translation at residue 9, suggesting a read error; the protein here is obtained by translating the DNA. The V and J genes are TRDV2 and TRDJ1, with 7 bases lining up with TRDD3. This CDR3 spans 18 amino acids. CDR1 and CDR2 (germline): GEAIGNYY, EKD. With V trimmed by 3 bases and J by 1 base, 16 bases remained unmatched. The DNA of the CDR3 is TGTGCCTGTGACGAGATCATGGGAGGGGATAGGGCCACCGATAAACTCATCTTT. This codes for CACDEIMGGDRATDKLIF.

For this clone: One base separates it from a far larger clone, so it is likely a read error. V usage is TRDV2 and J usage is TRDJ1, with 9 bases that match TRDD2. The CDR3 spans 19 residues. The V gene end was trimmed by 0 bases and the J gene end by 4 bases; junction bases not matched to a gene: 17. The germline V gene encodes CDR1 GEAIGNYY and CDR2 EKD. CDR3: CACDTHLPTIRGNYDKLIF. The CDR3 DNA follows: TGTGCCTGTGACACCCACCTTCCTACAATCCGTGGGAACTACGATAAACTCATCTTT.

This clone has only a few counts. TCRdb records a much larger clone's protein for this DNA, with a difference at residue 9 that likely arises from a read error; the protein given is the translation of the DNA. The chain links TRDV2 to TRDJ1, with TRDD3 matching 8 bases. The CDR3 length is 19 residues. With 2 bases clipped from V and 0 bases from J, the junction kept 16 bases outside the gene matches. Germline V gene lookup returns CDR1 GEAIGNYY and CDR2 EKD. CDR3 sequence (DNA): TGTGCCTGTGACAACCTAGGCTTCATTGGGGGATTGTACACCGATAAACTCATCTTT. It specifies CACDNLGFIGGLYTDKLIF.

For this clone: It is likely a read error: a sequence one base away is far more abundant. Other DNA sequences in this specimen translate into the identical CDR3. The V and J genes are TRDV2 and TRDJ3; 7 nucleotides line up with TRDD3. This CDR3 contains 20 residues. Germline V gene data show CDR1 as GEAIGNYY and CDR2 as EKD. Written as DNA, the CDR3 is TGTGCCTGTGACGCTATACTGGGGACATCCCGCTCCTGGGACACCCGACAAATGTTTTTC. Protein sequence: CACDAILGTSRSWDTRQMFF.

This clone occurred once. The protein TCRdb gives is from a much larger clone and does not agree with this DNA's translation at residue 8, likely a read error; the protein shown here comes from the DNA. The chain is built from TRDV2 and TRDJ1, with D possibly TRDD3 on 6 matching bases. This CDR3 contains 14 residues. The germline V gene encodes CDR1 GEAIGNYY and CDR2 EKD. V was shortened by 3 bases and J by 3 bases, with 13 bases between the two germline ends. The CDR3, as DNA: TGTGCCTGTGACGGGCTGGGGAATGCCGATAAACTCATCTTT. Its protein is CACDGLGNADKLIF.

Worth noting for this clone: The same CDR3 can be traced to other DNA sequences in this sample. This chain links TRDV2 with TRDJ1; tentative D call: TRDD3 (6 bases). The CDR3 covers 14 residues. Germline V gene lookup returns CDR1 GEAIGNYY and CDR2 EKD. Trimming shortened V by 0 bases and J by 3 bases, and 10 bases separated the two germline ends. The CDR3 reads CACDTLGVPDKLIF. The CDR3 bases are TGTGCCTGTGACACCTTGGGGGTCCCCGATAAACTCATCTTT.

A remark on this clone: A far larger clone lies a single base away; this is likely a read error. The chain links TRDV2 to TRDJ1; TRDD3 is a possible D gene (6 bases). Germline lookup yields CDR1 GEAIGNYY and CDR2 EKD. The CDR3 length is 16 residues. V was pared by 0 bases and J by 6 bases, with 19 bases between. Here the CDR3 reads CACDTLGGSTPNKLIF. The DNA of the CDR3 is TGTGCCTGTGACACCTTGGGGGGGTCCACCCCCAATAAACTCATCTTT.

Turning to this clone: A far larger clone differs by one base, so this is likely a read error. This CDR3 is also generated by other DNA sequences in the sample. V is TRDV2 and J is TRDJ1; 8 bases align to TRDD3. This CDR3 comprises 21 residues. Germline values: CDR1 GEAIGNYY, CDR2 EKD. DNA of the CDR3: TGTGCCTGTGACACCCTCCCCTCTAGTACTGGGGGGGCACCCTACACCGATAAACTCATCTTC. The encoded protein is CACDTLPSSTGGAPYTDKLIF.

A word on this clone: This likely reflects a read error, since a far larger clone is one base away. At the DNA level, this CDR3 is encoded by other sequences in the same sample as well. The chain uses TRDV2 and TRDJ1; 9 nucleotides align to TRDD3. CDR1 is GEAIGNYY and CDR2 is EKD in the germline V gene. The CDR3 is 16 amino acids. This CDR3 is CACDTVWGIGPDKLIF. For the CDR3, the DNA is TGTGCCTGTGACACCGTTTGGGGGATAGGACCCGATAAACTCATTTTT.